The 23 T cell receptor beta chains below all came from one sample that was sequenced in a study of blood T cells in healthy people across ages. It was with a sample-barcoded 5' primer and a J-beta primer mix that a second PCR of roughly 7 to 12 cycles was run. TCRdb used MiXCR to reprocess the 5' RACE reads, holding one entry per CDR3 protein. Among over 1,500,000 distinct CDR3 sequences listed, about two fifths were seen once. Sequencing input: blood. The receptor set was obtained from a human donor in good health.

The table lists this clonotype with a count of one. The rearrangement joins TRBV29-1 to TRBJ2-1; 7 nucleotides agree with TRBD2. J gave up 3 bases and V 4 bases, and 6 bases lay outside the gene matches. This CDR3 spans 14 amino acids. From germline, CDR1 is SQVTM and CDR2 ANQGSEA. This CDR3 is CSVVGRVFYNEQFF. CDR3 nucleotides: TGCAGCGTTGTTGGGAGGGTTTTCTACAATGAGCAGTTCTTC.

CDR3 sequence (DNA): TGTGCCAGCAGTCCCAGGACCTTGAGTTCACCCCTCCACTTT. It specifies CASSPRTLSSPLHF. The genes are TRBV6-5 and TRBJ1-6; D is uncertain. The germline V gene encodes CDR1 MNHEY and CDR2 SVGAGI. V was trimmed by 5 bases and J by 9 bases, leaving 14 bases between them. CDR3 length: 14 residues.

The chain links TRBV21-1 to TRBJ2-7; TRBD1 reflects the table's D call only, with no check against the DNA. TRBV21-1 is a pseudogene. The CDR3 has 15 amino acids. CDR3 DNA sequence: TGTGCCAGCAGCAAGCGGGGGGGATTCTCCTACGAGCAGCACTTC. Protein sequence: CASSKRGGFSYEQHF.

In this sample, this clonotype turned up a few times. This chain uses TRBV7-2 with TRBJ2-7; 8 nucleotides match TRBD1. This CDR3 is 15 amino acids long. Per the germline V gene, CDR1 is SGHTA and CDR2 is FQGNSA. J gave up 3 bases and V 5 bases, and 9 bases lay outside the gene matches. The CDR3 spells CASSLRTGILYEQYF. CDR3 bases: TGTGCCAGCAGCCTACGGACAGGGATCCTCTACGAGCAGTACTTC.

This clonotype was counted at least ten times. The rearrangement uses TRBV21-1 and TRBJ1-2; the table's TRBD1 call for D was not verified on the DNA. TRBV21-1 is labeled a pseudogene. The CDR3 length is 15 residues. CDR3 loop: CASSKRGRGTYGYTF. CDR3 DNA sequence: TGTGCCAGCAGCAAAAGGGGCAGGGGAACATATGGCTACACCTTC.

The rearrangement links TRBV21-1 to TRBJ2-7. TRBV21-1 is listed as a pseudogene. The CDR3 is 13 amino acids. The CDR3 loop is CASSKGGTYEQYF. DNA for the CDR3: TGTGCCAGCAGCAAAGGAGGAACCTACGAGCAGTACTTC.

The J gene is TRBJ2-7, the V gene TRBV7-9, with TRBD1 matching 10 bases. The J segment lost 0 bases and the V segment lost 5 bases, leaving 16 bases of the junction unmatched. Germline V gives CDR1 SEHNR, CDR2 FQNEAQ (reference sequence). This CDR3 has 19 residues. In DNA, the CDR3 is TGTGCCAGCAGCCACCCCGGGACAGGGGATACAAAATTCTCCTACGAGCAGTACTTC. Translation gives CASSHPGTGDTKFSYEQYF.

This clonotype was seen more than once but under ten times. This chain joins TRBV5-5 and TRBJ1-2; D gene unclear. This CDR3 region has 14 residues. Trimming removed 1 base from V and 4 bases from J, with 11 bases in between. Germline lookup yields CDR1 SGHKS and CDR2 YYEKEE (reference sequence). The CDR3 protein is CASSLMEGGYGYTF. CDR3 in DNA: TGTGCCAGCAGCTTGATGGAGGGCGGCTATGGCTACACCTTC.

The chain combines TRBV9 with TRBJ2-5, with 9 bases that match TRBD2. The tail of the sequence fits TRBJ2-7 better, so the J call may be wrong. There are 14 residues in the CDR3. Germline V lookup: CDR1 SGDLS, CDR2 YYNGEE. The CDR3 nucleotides read TGTGCCAGCAGCGCGACTAGCGGTTTGAGCGAGCAGTACTTC. Its protein is CASSATSGLSEQYF.

The rearrangement joins TRBV5-1 to TRBJ2-1, with D hard to call. CDR1 and CDR2 from the germline V gene are SGHRS and YFSETQ. This CDR3 has 15 amino acids. V lost 6 bases to trimming and J lost 0 bases, with 13 bases between them. The CDR3 sequence: CASTQDTNSYNEQFF. CDR3 DNA sequence: TGCGCCAGCACCCAAGACACGAACTCCTACAATGAGCAGTTCTTC.

The V gene is TRBV7-2, the J gene TRBJ1-6; D is unresolved. The germline V and J ends were trimmed by 0 bases and 9 bases, with 18 bases remaining between them. This CDR3 has 17 residues. CDR1 and CDR2 from the germline V gene are SGHTA and FQGNSA. CDR3 sequence (DNA): TGTGCCAGCAGCTTAGCGTACAGCAATCTGAACGGTTCACCCCTCCACTTT. Amino acid sequence: CASSLAYSNLNGSPLHF. The full variable domain, in which reference TRBV7-2 and TRBJ1-6 provide the parts outside the CDR3, is GAGVSQSPSNKVTEKGKDVELRCDPISGHTALYWYRQSLGQGLEFLIYFQGNSAPDKSGLPSDRFSAERTGGSVSTLTIQRTQQEDSAVYLCASSLAYSNLNGSPLHFGNGTRLTVT.

The gene calls are TRBV2 and TRBJ2-5, with TRBD2 matching over 9 bases. V dropped 8 bases and J dropped 2; count of bases not matched to a gene: 9. Germline loops: CDR1 SNHLY, CDR2 FYNNEI. The CDR3 is 15 residues long. The DNA of the CDR3 is TGTGCCAGCGCCAGACTAGCGGAAAGGCAAGAGACCCAGTACTTC. Translated, it gives CASARLAERQETQYF.

This chain links TRBV9 with TRBJ2-3; the D gene could be TRBD1 or TRBD2 (5 bases each). V shed 1 base and J shed 0 bases, with 15 bases lying between them. Germline assignment: CDR1 SGDLS and CDR2 YYNGEE. The CDR3 extends over 17 amino acids. This CDR3 is CASSVPRSGDSTDTQYF. The CDR3 nucleotides are TGTGCCAGCAGCGTACCTAGGAGTGGGGACAGCACAGATACGCAGTATTTT. The complete variable domain, with remaining parts taken from reference TRBV9 and TRBJ2-3, reads DSGVTQTPKHLITATGQRVTLRCSPRSGDLSVYWYQQSLDQGLQFLIQYYNGEERAKGNILERFSAQQFPDLHSELNLSSLELGDSALYFCASSVPRSGDSTDTQYFGPGTRLTVL.

The chain couples TRBV18 to TRBJ2-1, with TRBD2 matching over 7 bases. Trimming at V came to 6 bases and at J to 10 bases, leaving 15 bases not matched to a gene. This CDR3 region has 15 residues. CDR1 is KGHSH and CDR2 is LQKENI in the germline V gene. CDR3 DNA: TGTGCCAGCTCGGCCGGGACTAAGGCCCTTGGAGAGCAGTTCTTC. It translates to CASSAGTKALGEQFF.

This clonotype was counted once. One junction end disagrees with the germline gene, perhaps due to a read error. The chain employs TRBV7-2 and TRBJ2-5, with 10 nucleotides matching TRBD2. The CDR3 spans 14 residues. The germline CDR1 and CDR2 sequences are SGHTA and FQGNSA. The CDR3 sequence: CASSSSSSGGWGFF. CDR3 DNA sequence: TGTGCCAGCAGCTCGTCCTCTAGCGGGGGATGGGGGTTCTTC. The full variable domain, in which reference TRBV7-2 and TRBJ2-5 provide the parts outside the CDR3, is GAGVSQSPSNKVTEKGKDVELRCDPISGHTALYWYRQSLGQGLEFLIYFQGNSAPDKSGLPSDRFSAERTGGSVSTLTIQRTQQEDSAVYLCASSSSSSGGWGFFGPGTRLLVL.

A few counts support this clonotype. The chain has TRBV7-2 and TRBJ2-3; TRBD1 agrees at 7 bases. Germline CDR1 is SGHTA and CDR2 is FQGNSA. Trimming removed 3 bases from V and 9 bases from J; junction bases left unmatched: 3. The CDR3 covers 12 residues. CDR3 sequence: CASSFYRGTQYF. CDR3 bases: TGTGCCAGCAGCTTTTACAGGGGAACGCAGTATTTT.

This clonotype occurred a few times. V usage is TRBV4-1 and J usage is TRBJ2-5; no firm D call. The CDR3 has 15 amino acids. The germline gives CDR1 MGHRA, CDR2 YSYEKL. Trimming left V 2 bases short and J 5 bases short, with 15 bases between. CDR3 nucleotides: TGCGCCAGCAGCCAAAGAGTGGCCGACGGGGAGACCCAGTACTTC. Its protein is CASSQRVADGETQYF.

The chain couples TRBV15 to TRBJ2-6; the D is unclear. The CDR3 contains 14 residues. CDR1 and CDR2 (germline): LNHNV, YYDKDF (reference sequence). Trimming removed 0 bases from V and 2 bases from J, with 2 bases in between. CDR3 amino acids: CATSRETGANVLTF. The CDR3 DNA follows: TGTGCCACCAGCAGAGAAACTGGGGCCAACGTCCTGACTTTC.

The sample holds a few counts of this clonotype. CDR3 sequence (DNA): TGTGCCAGCAGCTCCCGGGACAGGGACAATGAGCAGTTCTTC. Residues: CASSSRDRDNEQFF. The rearrangement uses TRBV3-1 and TRBJ2-1; 9 bases are shared with TRBD1. CDR1 is LGHDT, CDR2 YNNKEL, per germline (reference sequence). The CDR3 loop spans 14 amino acids. After removal of 5 bases from V and 5 bases from J, the junction contained 4 bases not matched to a gene.

This chain links TRBV28 with TRBJ1-1; no reliable D call. The CDR3 extends over 11 amino acids. Trimming cost V 4 bases and J 10 bases, with 10 bases left between them. Germline V gene lookup returns CDR1 MDHEN and CDR2 SYDVKM. CDR3 sequence reads: CASSYPGSAFF. The CDR3 coding sequence is TGTGCCAGCAGTTACCCGGGATCAGCTTTCTTT.

CDR3 residues: CASKLVGEETQYF. CDR3 DNA sequence: TGTGCCAGCAAGCTAGTGGGAGAAGAGACCCAGTACTTC. The rearrangement links TRBV6-5 to TRBJ2-5; the D gene is possibly TRBD2 (5 bases). The CDR3 loop spans 13 amino acids. The V gene's germline CDR1 is MNHEY and CDR2 SVGAGI. V was pared by 7 bases and J by 3 bases, with 12 bases between.

This chain links TRBV7-9 with TRBJ1-1, with a weak D call TRBD1 (5 bases). The germline V and J ends were trimmed by 1 base and 4 bases, with 13 bases remaining between them. The germline V gene has CDR1 SEHNR and CDR2 FQNEAQ (reference sequence). CDR3 size: 15 residues. The CDR3 protein is CASSLEKRGTTEAFF. CDR3 coding DNA: TGTGCCAGCAGCTTAGAGAAGCGGGGGACCACTGAAGCTTTCTTT.

This clonotype was recorded a few times. The chain links TRBV5-1 to TRBJ2-5; TRBD2 agrees at 13 bases. Trimming cost V 4 bases and J 0 bases; bases outside gene matches: 6. This CDR3 comprises 17 residues. The germline gives CDR1 SGHRS, CDR2 YFSETQ. The CDR3 DNA reads TGCGCCAGCAGCCCGGGACTAGCGGGGTTGTACCAAGAGACCCAGTACTTC. Encoded protein: CASSPGLAGLYQETQYF.